Following are 3 T cell receptor beta chains from one sample sequenced in a study of T cells after somatic rescue of genetic block. Generated by immunoSEQ multiplex PCR, the TCRdb table keeps only in-frame clones and is missing some. Of roughly 15,000 clones in the sample, under 75% are singletons; the top ten hold roughly 20%. Source material: peripheral blood mononuclear cells (PBMCs). Every receptor here comes from a boy between 10 and 17 years old.

This sequence joins TRBV6-6 and TRBJ1-2; a possible D gene is TRBD1 (6 bases). This CDR3 region has 14 residues. Trimming left V 2 bases short and J 2 bases short, with 9 bases between. CDR1 is MNHNY and CDR2 is SVGAGI in the germline V gene (reference sequence). In DNA, the CDR3 is TGTGCCAGCAGTTACGGCCAGGGGAACTATGGCTACACCTTC. Its translation: CASSYGQGNYGYTF.

The chain links TRBV12-1 to TRBJ2-7; the listed D gene, TRBD2, was not tested against the DNA. TRBV12-1 is termed a pseudogene. This CDR3 is built from 12 residues. The CDR3 nucleotides read TGTGCCAGCAGCTTTGAGGGAGCCGAGCAGTACTTC. Translated, it gives CASSFEGAEQYF.

The V gene is TRBV28, the J gene TRBJ1-4; 8 positions agree with TRBD1. Germline lookup yields CDR1 MDHEN and CDR2 SYDVKM. V was pared by 8 bases and J by 5 bases, with 4 bases of the junction left unmatched. The CDR3 is 13 amino acids. The CDR3 sequence is CASGQGANEKLFF. The DNA of the CDR3 is TGTGCCAGCGGACAGGGCGCCAATGAAAAACTGTTTTTT.